These 31 T cell receptor beta chains were sequenced from one sample in a study of CD8 T cells in Susac syndrome. Reverse transcription of roughly 0.45 to 1 ug RNA was carried out with random hexamers. TCRdb ran MiXCR on the immunoSEQ multiplex PCR reads and lists one entry per CDR3 protein. The table includes roughly 200,000 distinct CDR3 sequences, around 95% detected once. Sequenced material: CD4+ T cells from PBMCs. Receptors originate from a human donor with multiple sclerosis.

The CDR3 nucleotides are TGTGCCTGGGGGACAGGGGGGCAAGAGACCCAGTACTTC. Its protein is CAWGTGGQETQYF. V and J are TRBV30 and TRBJ2-5; 11 nucleotides match TRBD1. CDR1 and CDR2 from the germline V gene are GTSNPN and SVGIG (reference sequence). There are 13 residues in the CDR3. The junction had 1 base not matched to a gene; V was cut back by 5 bases and J by 2 bases.

V usage is TRBV29-1 and J usage is TRBJ1-2, with a weak D call TRBD1 (5 bases). Germline CDR1 reads SQVTM; CDR2 reads ANQGSEA. V was shortened by 7 bases and J by 0 bases, with 12 bases between the two germline ends. CDR3 size: 13 residues. The CDR3 loop reads CSAGRGSNYGYTF. The CDR3 coding sequence is TGCAGCGCCGGTCGGGGCTCTAACTATGGCTACACCTTC.

This clonotype was detected once. The chain uses TRBV7-2 and TRBJ2-3, with no clear D. Germline V lookup: CDR1 SGHTA, CDR2 FQGNSA. V gave up 3 bases and J gave up 2 bases, with 3 bases separating them. This CDR3 comprises 12 residues. The CDR3 DNA reads as TGTGCCAGCAGCTTCAACACAGATACGCAGTATTTT. Its translation is CASSFNTDTQYF.

This clonotype was detected only once. This rearrangement joins TRBV11-2 to TRBJ2-2; 7 nucleotides agree with TRBD1. This CDR3 region has 17 residues. Per germline, CDR1 SGHAT and CDR2 FQNNGV. Unmatched junction bases numbered 10, after V lost 1 base and J lost 5 bases. Here the CDR3 DNA reads TGTGCCAGCAGCTTAGGGGACAGTGCCCGAAGAACCGGGGAGCTGTTTTTT. Residues: CASSLGDSARRTGELFF.

The rearrangement uses TRBV24-1 and TRBJ2-3; TRBD2 agrees at 8 bases. The CDR3 has 16 amino acids. The V and J ends lost 0 bases and 6 bases, in that order; junction bases with no gene match: 7. CDR1 and CDR2 (germline): KGHDR, SFDVKD. CDR3 amino acids: CATSDLLAGRRDTQYF. CDR3 DNA sequence: TGTGCCACCAGTGATTTGTTAGCGGGGCGTCGGGATACGCAGTATTTT.

The rearrangement joins TRBV18 to TRBJ2-7; the D is unclear. The V gene's germline CDR1 is KGHSH and CDR2 LQKENI. The CDR3 totals 13 residues. Between the trimmed V and J ends, which lost 4 bases and 11 bases, there was a span of 18 bases. In nucleotides, the CDR3 is TGTGCCAGCTCACTCTCCGTCTCAGCGAGAAAGTACTTC. Translated: CASSLSVSARKYF.

The chain is built from TRBV9 and TRBJ2-5, with D unresolved. V lost 0 bases, J lost 2 bases, and 8 bases lay in between. Germline lookup yields CDR1 SGDLS and CDR2 YYNGEE. This CDR3 contains 14 residues. CDR3: CASSVGAGQETQYF. The CDR3 DNA sequence: TGTGCCAGCAGCGTAGGGGCAGGTCAAGAGACCCAGTACTTC.

This clonotype showed up just once. J is TRBJ1-2 and V is TRBV5-4; D uncertain. Germline V gene lookup returns CDR1 SGHNT and CDR2 YYREEE (reference sequence). This CDR3 is 14 amino acids long. V shed 0 bases and J shed 6 bases, with 12 bases lying between them. As DNA, the CDR3 is TGTGCCAGCAGCTTGGTTAGGACGGGAGATGGCTACACCTTC. The encoded protein is CASSLVRTGDGYTF.

The V and J genes are TRBV7-9 and TRBJ2-7; D might be TRBD1 (6 bases). The germline gives CDR1 SEHNR, CDR2 FQNEAQ (reference sequence). This CDR3 has 14 residues. Deletions cut 2 bases from V and 2 bases from J, with 10 bases between. The CDR3 DNA reads as TGTGCCAGCAGCTTACTCCAGGGGACCTACGAGCAGTACTTC. Protein sequence: CASSLLQGTYEQYF.

The genes are TRBV6-4 and TRBJ2-2; D unclear. The CDR3 has 15 residues. V lost 3 bases, J lost 0 bases, and 8 bases lay in between. Germline V lookup: CDR1 MRHNA, CDR2 SNTAGT. Written as DNA, the CDR3 is TGTGCCAGCAGTGAATTCCCTACGAACACCGGGGAGCTGTTTTTT. Translation: CASSEFPTNTGELFF.

This chain joins TRBV5-1 and TRBJ1-2; TRBD1 matches 10 bases. This CDR3 is built from 13 residues. The germline gives CDR1 SGHRS, CDR2 YFSETQ. Unmatched junction bases numbered 3, after V lost 2 bases and J lost 8 bases. DNA of the CDR3: TGCGCCAGCAGCTTCGGGACAGGGGAAGGCTACACCTTC. This encodes CASSFGTGEGYTF.

J is TRBJ1-6 and V is TRBV5-1; D unclear. Trimming pared 0 bases from V and 4 bases from J, leaving 11 bases between. This CDR3 spans 16 amino acids. The V gene's germline CDR1 is SGHRS and CDR2 YFSETQ. The CDR3 region has the DNA TGCGCCAGCAGCTTGGTGGGATCCTTTTATAATTCACCCCTCCACTTT. Amino acid sequence: CASSLVGSFYNSPLHF. Full variable domain (outside the CDR3, taken from reference TRBV5-1 and TRBJ1-6): KAGVTQTPRYLIKTRGQQVTLSCSPISGHRSVSWYQQTPGQGLQFLFEYFSETQRNKGNFPGRFSGRQFSNSRSEMNVSTLELGDSALYLCASSLVGSFYNSPLHFGNGTRLTVT.

This sequence joins TRBV9 and TRBJ1-1, with 7 bases that match TRBD1. Germline loops: CDR1 SGDLS, CDR2 YYNGEE. CDR3 length: 14 amino acids. Trimming took 0 bases from V and 4 from J; bases not matched to a gene: 3. CDR3 nucleotides: TGTGCCAGCAGCGTAGCTCCAGGGGGCACTGAAGCTTTCTTT. This gives the protein CASSVAPGGTEAFF.

The chain has TRBV7-9 and TRBJ2-2, with unresolved D. Germline CDR1 SEHNR, CDR2 FQNEAQ (reference sequence). This CDR3 region has 15 residues. The V end was cut by 2 bases, the J end by 6 bases, with 13 bases between. The CDR3 nucleotides are TGTGCCAGCAGCTTAATCCAGGCTCATGCCGGGGAGCTGTTTTTT. Translated: CASSLIQAHAGELFF.

The chain is built from TRBV6-1 and TRBJ2-3; TRBD1 might be the D (5 bases). Trimming cost V 6 bases and J 2 bases, with 18 bases left between them. The CDR3 loop spans 16 amino acids. Germline V gives CDR1 MNHNS, CDR2 SASEGT. The CDR3 protein is CASRSGAFTPTDTQYF. The DNA of the CDR3 is TGTGCCAGCAGGAGTGGGGCCTTTACCCCCACAGATACGCAGTATTTT.

The chain carries TRBV30 and TRBJ2-6, with D perhaps assigned TRBD1 or TRBD2 (5 bases each). The germline V gene encodes CDR1 GTSNPN and CDR2 SVGIG (reference sequence). Trimming removed 2 bases at V and 1 base at J, with 9 bases between. The CDR3 runs 15 residues. The CDR3 coding sequence is TGTGCCTGGAGTTTGTGGGGGTCTGGGGCCAACGTCCTGACTTTC. Protein: CAWSLWGSGANVLTF.

The rearrangement joins TRBV27 to TRBJ1-5; no clear D. The V and J ends lost 3 bases and 0 bases respectively, with 12 bases between them. Germline V gene sequence: CDR1 MNHEY, CDR2 SMNVEV (reference sequence). CDR3 length: 16 residues. The CDR3 loop is CASSLSGRRSNQPQHF. The CDR3 DNA sequence: TGTGCCAGCAGTTTGTCCGGACGCCGTAGCAATCAGCCCCAGCATTTT.

The genes are TRBV28 and TRBJ1-1; D is uncertain. V gave up 6 bases and J gave up 3 bases, with 8 bases separating them. Germline CDR1 and CDR2: MDHEN and SYDVKM. The CDR3 runs 12 residues. The DNA for the CDR3 is TGTGCCAGCAGACAACGGGACACTGAAGCTTTCTTT. Amino acid sequence: CASRQRDTEAFF.

The gene calls are TRBV9 and TRBJ2-7; D tentatively fits TRBD1 or TRBD2 (5 bases each). Germline V gene lookup returns CDR1 SGDLS and CDR2 YYNGEE. The CDR3 runs 14 residues. Between the trimmed V and J ends, which lost 0 bases and 2 bases, there was a span of 9 bases. The CDR3 spells CASSVGGSAYEQYF. CDR3 coding DNA: TGTGCCAGCAGCGTAGGGGGGTCCGCCTACGAGCAGTACTTC.

V and J are TRBV7-9 and TRBJ1-5; 7 positions agree with TRBD1. The ends lost 5 bases at V and 4 bases at J; junction bases unmatched: 11. The CDR3 has 16 residues. Germline values: CDR1 SEHNR, CDR2 FQNEAQ (reference sequence). The CDR3 sequence: CASSLTRQGKNQPQHF. The CDR3 bases are TGTGCCAGCAGCCTCACCCGACAGGGTAAAAATCAGCCCCAGCATTTT.

This chain uses TRBV7-3 with TRBJ2-6, with D uncertain. CDR1 and CDR2 from the germline V gene are SGHTA and FQGTGA. This CDR3 region has 15 residues. The V end was cut by 5 bases, the J end by 0 bases, with 8 bases between. The CDR3: CASSDATSGANVLTF. In DNA form, the CDR3 reads TGTGCCAGCAGCGACGCCACCTCTGGGGCCAACGTCCTGACTTTC.

The genes are TRBV30 and TRBJ2-1; 8 nucleotides align to TRBD2. The trim removed 5 bases at V and 2 bases at J, leaving 8 bases unmatched. The CDR3 extends over 15 amino acids. CDR1 is GTSNPN, CDR2 SVGIG, per germline (reference sequence). The CDR3 loop is CAWHAGGSPYNEQFF. The CDR3 DNA sequence: TGTGCCTGGCATGCGGGGGGCTCCCCCTACAATGAGCAGTTCTTC.

The CDR3 bases are TGCAGCGTTGCTGTGGACAGGGCTGAGGGGCCCCAGCATTTT. Translating it yields CSVAVDRAEGPQHF. V usage is TRBV29-1 and J usage is TRBJ1-5, with TRBD1 matching 8 bases. The CDR3 spans 14 residues. V was clipped by 4 bases and J by 9 bases; unmatched bases: 11. Germline-derived CDR1 and CDR2 are SQVTM and ANQGSEA.

The chain recombines TRBV4-1 with TRBJ1-5; D is unclear. V was pared by 0 bases and J by 5 bases, with 11 bases between. Germline CDR1 and CDR2: MGHRA and YSYEKL. The CDR3 has 15 amino acids. The CDR3 region is CASSQEHSLYQPQHF. The CDR3 DNA follows: TGCGCCAGCAGCCAAGAACACAGCCTTTATCAGCCCCAGCATTTT.

Regarding this clonotype: Sequence at one end of the junction differs from germline and may be a read error. The chain employs TRBV2 and TRBJ2-3, with a weak D call TRBD1 (6 bases). The CDR3 is made up of 14 amino acids. Germline CDR1 is SNHLY and CDR2 is FYNNEI. The CDR3 region has the DNA TGTGCCAGCAGAGAAGACAGGTCCACAGATACGCAGTATTTT. Translating it yields CASREDRSTDTQYF.

This chain connects TRBV2 to TRBJ1-2, with D tentatively TRBD1 (6 bases). Trimming removed 4 bases from V and 4 bases from J, with 13 bases in between. Germline CDR1 and CDR2: SNHLY and FYNNEI. The CDR3 contains 14 residues. CDR3 loop: CASSAGTISYGYTF. In nucleotides, the CDR3 is TGTGCCAGCAGTGCCGGGACAATCTCCTATGGCTACACCTTC.

The chain is built from TRBV27 and TRBJ1-4; the D is unclear. V was trimmed by 6 bases and J by 7 bases, leaving 9 bases between them. The CDR3 has 12 residues. Germline CDR1 is MNHEY and CDR2 is SMNVEV (reference sequence). CDR3 bases: TGTGCCAGCAGCCCAGGTGGTGAAAAACTGTTTTTT. As protein: CASSPGGEKLFF.

The chain recombines TRBV29-1 with TRBJ2-7; D not resolved. V dropped 4 bases and J dropped 2 bases, with 21 bases sitting between them. Germline values: CDR1 SQVTM, CDR2 ANQGSEA. The CDR3 has 16 amino acids. The CDR3 region is CSVVKTGAVNPYEQYF. The CDR3 nucleotides read TGCAGCGTTGTTAAAACCGGAGCCGTAAATCCCTACGAGCAGTACTTC.

V and J are TRBV29-1 and TRBJ1-2; the D is unclear. Germline V gives CDR1 SQVTM, CDR2 ANQGSEA. The CDR3 has 13 residues. Trimming stripped 2 bases from V and 7 bases from J, with 14 bases between. CDR3 in amino acids: CSVEHSRLSGYTF. The CDR3 coding sequence is TGCAGCGTTGAACACAGTCGGCTCAGTGGCTACACCTTC.

This chain joins TRBV2 and TRBJ1-2, with D perhaps matching TRBD1 (5 bases). Trimming took off 5 bases at V and 6 bases at J, with 22 bases between the two ends. The CDR3 has 16 amino acids. Germline V gives CDR1 SNHLY, CDR2 FYNNEI. The CDR3 region has the DNA TGTGCCAGCAGTCCTCTTTCCTCCACAGGACTCGATGGCTACACCTTC. This gives the protein CASSPLSSTGLDGYTF.

The rearrangement joins TRBV5-1 to TRBJ2-3; TRBD2 aligns across 7 bases. Germline trimming cut 4 bases from V and 1 base from J; bases unmatched to any gene: 9. This CDR3 is 16 amino acids long. CDR1 is SGHRS and CDR2 is YFSETQ in the germline V gene. The CDR3 bases are TGCGCCAGCAGCCCCCCTAGCGGTGGGGGCACAGATACGCAGTATTTT. Translated, it gives CASSPPSGGGTDTQYF.